This T cell receptor (beta chain) is from a study of blood T cells in healthy people across ages. The study's findings and limits: Observed TCR beta diversity showed a strong correlation with the percentage of naive T cells as measured by flow cytometry.

This clonotype has a handful of counts. Its antigen is undetermined. Looked up from germline, CDR1 is LGHDT and CDR2 is YNNKEL (reference sequence). Germline trimming cut 3 bases from V and 3 bases from J; bases unmatched to any gene: 5. The CDR3 consists of 14 residues. Together with a sample-barcoded 5' primer, a J-beta primer mix was included in a second PCR lasting roughly 6 to 12 cycles. TCRdb called the 5' RACE reads again in MiXCR, with one record for every CDR3 protein. The table records some 1.5 million distinct CDR3 sequences, approximately 42% of them present only once. The sequenced material came from blood. The V and J genes are TRBV3-1 and TRBJ2-7; 7 nucleotides agree with TRBD2. This clonotype was sampled from a young woman in good health. The DNA of the CDR3 is TGTGCCAGCAGCCAGCGGGACTACTACTACGAGCAGTACTTC. This sequence encodes CASSQRDYYYEQYF.